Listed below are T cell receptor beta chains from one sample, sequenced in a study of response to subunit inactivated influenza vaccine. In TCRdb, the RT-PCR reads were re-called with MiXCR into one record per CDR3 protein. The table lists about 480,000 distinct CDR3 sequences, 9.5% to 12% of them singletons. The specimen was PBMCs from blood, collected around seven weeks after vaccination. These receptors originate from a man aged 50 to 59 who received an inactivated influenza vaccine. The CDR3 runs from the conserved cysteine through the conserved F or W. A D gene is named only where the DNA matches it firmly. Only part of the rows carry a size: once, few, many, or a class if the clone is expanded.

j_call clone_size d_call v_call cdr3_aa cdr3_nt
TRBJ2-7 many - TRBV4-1 CASSQGQAAYEQYF TGCGCCAGCAGCCAAGGACAGGCCGCCTACGAGCAGTACTTC
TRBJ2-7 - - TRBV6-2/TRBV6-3 CASNRMRAEGYEQYF TGTGCCAGCAACCGTATGCGGGCGGAGGGCTACGAGCAGTACTTC
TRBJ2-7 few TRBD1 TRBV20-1 CSADPGQGSYEQYF TGCAGTGCTGACCCGGGACAGGGTTCCTACGAGCAGTACTTC
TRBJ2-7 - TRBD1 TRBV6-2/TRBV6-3 CASSYSTLTGDYEQYF TGTGCCAGCAGTTACTCAACGCTGACAGGGGACTACGAGCAGTACTTC
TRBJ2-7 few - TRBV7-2 CASSSSGEQYF TGTGCCAGCAGCTCCTCTGGAGAGCAGTACTTC
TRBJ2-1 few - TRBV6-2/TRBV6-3 CASSYGRETYNEQFF TGTGCCAGCAGTTATGGCAGGGAAACCTACAATGAGCAGTTCTTC
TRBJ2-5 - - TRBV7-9 CASSLGRNPTKETQYF TGTGCCAGCAGCTTAGGCAGGAACCCCACCAAAGAGACCCAGTACTTC
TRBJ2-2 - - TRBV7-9 CASSFGDGYTGELFF TGTGCCAGCAGCTTCGGGGACGGTTACACCGGGGAGCTGTTTTTT
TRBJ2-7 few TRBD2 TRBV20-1 CSARGASGMDEQYF TGCAGTGCTAGAGGGGCTAGCGGGATGGACGAGCAGTACTTC
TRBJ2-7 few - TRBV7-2 CASSSRSYSYEQYF TGTGCCAGCAGCTCGCGGTCCTACTCCTACGAGCAGTACTTC
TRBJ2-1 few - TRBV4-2 CASSQEGGFHEQFF TGTGCCAGCAGCCAAGAGGGGGGTTTTCATGAGCAGTTCTTC
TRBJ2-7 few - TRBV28 CASSLTPGADEQYF TGTGCCAGCAGTTTAACCCCCGGAGCGGACGAGCAGTACTTC
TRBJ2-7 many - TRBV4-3 CASSQDLGDEQYF TGCGCCAGCAGCCAAGATCTGGGGGACGAGCAGTACTTC
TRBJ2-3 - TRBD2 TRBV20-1 CSARVGLAGIADTQYF TGCAGTGCAAGAGTCGGACTAGCGGGTATAGCAGATACGCAGTATTTT
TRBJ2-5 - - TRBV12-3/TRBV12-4 CASSTVPPGSTETQYF TGTGCCAGCAGTACCGTTCCCCCAGGGAGCACGGAGACCCAGTACTTC
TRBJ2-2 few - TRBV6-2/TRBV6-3 CASKQNLPAGELFF TGTGCCAGCAAACAGAACCTCCCCGCCGGGGAGCTGTTTTTT
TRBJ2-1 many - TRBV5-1 CASSLRPVGSYNEQFF TGCGCCAGCAGCCTGAGACCGGTGGGATCCTACAATGAGCAGTTCTTC
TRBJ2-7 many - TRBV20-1 CSATRDLYEQYF TGCAGTGCCACCCGGGACCTTTACGAGCAGTACTTC
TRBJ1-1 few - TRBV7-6 CASSLSAPTVANTEAFF TGTGCCAGCAGCTTATCAGCCCCGACGGTGGCGAACACTGAAGCTTTCTTT